This paragraph reports one TCR beta chain. This clone was found a few times. Its antigen remains undetermined. Per-base quality was not reported, and no clone a single base away is much larger than it. This entry comes from a study of cytomegalovirus exposure and HLA in healthy donors (dated by TCRdb to between 2016 and 2019). Broadly, across the study: According to an earlier analysis of 550 to 700 of the donors, roughly 180 million T cells yielded 90 million to 140 million unique TCR beta sequences and 276 Gb of sequence data. An early release that covered roughly 600 HLA-typed donors contained around 300 gigabases of sequencing data and tens of millions of unique TCR sequences. Of the roughly 410 genotyped donors, roughly 80% were placed in the genetic ancestry cluster associated with self-reported Caucasian donors. The study aimed to test whether signatures of past pathogen exposure could be identified by cataloging public T cell receptors. Using immunosequencing, the study profiled T cell repertoires from about 610 subjects and related those repertoires to cytomegalovirus serostatus. Along with the roughly 700-subject first cohort, a separate validation cohort of over a hundred different subjects was used. High-throughput TCR immunosequencing, statistical association of individual TCRs with disease status, and machine learning were combined to predict cytomegalovirus infection status. In a later analysis, previously published TCR beta repertoires from 500 to 750 donors were re-analyzed and high-resolution HLA genotyping was added so that TCR occurrence patterns could be studied. In the later analysis, no new phenotypic data were used to find candidate immune exposures; instead, reliance was placed on TCR beta sequences and their occurrence across donors. An earlier analysis of approximately 580 of the donors used high-throughput TCR beta sequencing to judge whether each TCR beta V gene segment behaved as functional or pseudogenic. Donor age, sex, ethnicity and CMV serostatus were compiled alongside the repertoire data. A later genetic analysis took genome-wide SNP genotypes for about 55% of the 666 donors and used that subset as a discovery cohort. Every discovery cohort repertoire had been produced on one sequencing platform. Both class I and class II loci were covered by HLA typing, at four-digit resolution. Typing coverage varied by locus: roughly 620-640 donors for A, B, C, DRB1 and DQB1; more than 500 for DQA1; about 590 for DPA1; more than 450 for DPB1. Because of strong linkage in the cohort, four to six DR-DQ haplotypes were treated as single units for association and clustering. Across about 370 genotyped donors of the cohort, an average of approximately 200,000 unique TCR beta nucleotide sequences per donor were sequenced, and roughly a sixth of those sequences were non-productive.

Per the germline V gene, MDHEN is the CDR1 and SYDVKM is the CDR2. From the cysteine through the phenylalanine, the CDR3 covers 14 amino acids. Only CDR3 DNA remains: 42 bases, in frame from the first base. Between the V and J ends, shortened by 5 bases and 2 bases respectively, the junction contains 10 bases. The study at large found these results: In a later analysis, several top co-occurrence clusters were reported to appear linked to parvovirus B19, influenza, CMV and Epstein-Barr virus. Correlated functional status among segregating V segments might be attributable to linkage disequilibrium, but an unknown experimental factor could not be ruled out. A later genetic analysis reported fewer N-insertions in productive TCRs among donors in an Asian-associated ancestry cluster than the roughly 640-donor mean. Most TCR sequences were observed very rarely across donors, whereas some public TCRs were present in many individuals. HLA typing was unavailable for some donors at each locus, so association tests used only the typed subset. Some IMGT-functional V segments, including TRBV6-2 and TRBV6-3, could not be told apart with the 87-base-pair reads, so those segments were excluded. In a later analysis, most CMV-associated TCR beta chains were found to appear HLA-restricted, with HLA associations seemingly driven largely by CMV exposure. V-gene and J-gene trimming of TCR beta chains was associated with a missense DCLRE1C variant in a later genetic analysis, and the association was replicated in an independent cohort. The classifier was reported to diagnose cytomegalovirus status with high specificity and sensitivity in both the original cohort and the validation cohort. An earlier analysis of 587 of the donors showed that most TCR beta V segments appeared in productive rearrangements either about 87% or about 30% of the time, which broadly matched IMGT annotations. In vitro tests confirmed that a few of the cytomegalovirus-associated TCR beta chains recognize cytomegalovirus antigens. Strong co-occurrence of HLA alleles, especially DR and DQ, made assigning TCR associations to individual alleles difficult. The study listed 150 to 200 TCR beta chains as associated with cytomegalovirus. At a false discovery rate of 0.05, a later analysis linked about 16,000 TCR beta sequences to specific HLA alleles. Over 15 rarely observed V segments, including chromosome 9 orphons, were excluded from the earlier analysis of several hundred of the donors because counts were too low. Immune exposure information for the cohort was limited to CMV serostatus. Compared with equally common non-associated chains, HLA-associated TCR beta chains in a later analysis were more clonally expanded and had lower generation probabilities. In a later analysis, TCR association rates were found to vary across HLA loci, with the most associated TCRs seen for DRB1 alleles and the fewest for HLA-C alleles. A group of highly shared sequence variants was considered likely to be a technical artifact of the sequencing pipeline. In this cohort, only TCR beta chains were sequenced, and detectable features were limited by the absence of alpha or paired-chain data. Sequencing depth was assumed to be roughly uniform across donors in the presence/absence analyses, though that assumption may not hold. The authors suggested that the approach could potentially be extended to other disease states and immunological phenotypes. A further reported finding was that TCR beta sequences accurately predicted the HLA-A and HLA-B alleles for most subjects in the first cohort.

To prepare the library, the immunoSEQ multiplex PCR assay was applied. The multiplex PCR relied on a mix of 60 forward primers for TCR Vbeta segments and 13 reverse primers for TCR Jbeta segments. A multiplex PCR assay on genomic DNA amplified the CDR3 region of rearranged TCR beta genes. Amplified TCR beta libraries were sequenced as 87-base-pair reads on the Illumina HiSeq System. The source study handled its data this way. A later analysis counted 65 million to 90 million unique TCR beta chains across the 666 repertoires, and some 11 million of these chains were shared by at least two donors. Raw reads were error-corrected and collapsed into unique sequences with a nearest-neighbor algorithm that merged closely related sequences to remove PCR and sequencing errors. V, D and J gene segments were assigned by aligning CDR3 sequences to IMGT reference sequences. Each retained sequence needed at least a six-nucleotide match to both a V gene segment and a J gene segment. A rearrangement was called productive if the CDR3 had no stop codons and remained in frame with V and J, and every other rearrangement was called non-productive. Following IMGT convention, CDR3 was defined as the stretch from the second conserved V-encoded cysteine to the conserved J-encoded phenylalanine. The earlier analysis of about 610 of the donors excluded sequences that lacked an unambiguous match to a single V gene segment. In an earlier analysis of approximately 590 of the donors, a V segment was called functional when productive rearrangements were above 56.7%, and segregating when the standard deviation between donors exceeded 5%. A statistical classification framework was built to diagnose cytomegalovirus status from the catalog of TCR beta chain sequences. In a later analysis, TCR nucleotide sequences were compared against IMGT/GENE-DB human TR gene sequences so that V and J genes could be assigned. In a later analysis, CDR3 sequences and most-parsimonious VDJ recombination scenarios were assigned using the TCRdist pipeline. In a later analysis, every TCR beta chain was defined by the combination of its CDR3 amino acid sequence and its V-gene family, and reads without a unique V-gene family were dropped. As a way to deal with suspected cross-contamination and a sequencing artifact, a later analysis dropped approximately 570 nucleotide sequences that were highly shared and had low generation probability. A later analysis calculated a clonal expansion index for each public chain from normalized within-repertoire ranks of inferred template counts. A later analysis computed generation probabilities with a VDJ recombination model fitted to out-of-frame rearrangements, and checked the results against IGoR. A later analysis scored TCR-TCR, TCR-HLA and TCR-CMV co-occurrence with hypergeometric tests, applying a repertoire-size bias correction to TCR pairs. False discovery rates were estimated in a later analysis by permuting HLA or CMV assignments 20 times. In a later analysis, co-occurring TCRs were grouped using DBSCAN, and TCRdist sequence similarity was added for clustering within HLA-allele-positive subsets. Co-occurrence clustering excluded repertoires with fewer than 30,000 or more than 120,000 public chains, plus five with anomalous nucleotide sharing. In TCRdb, the immuneACCESS table is reduced to in-frame sequences with V and J assigned. These tables do not hold every clone; where another copy was compared, an unresolved V gene accounts for under half, and the others remain unexplained. The V and J calls and clone size were taken over from that table, and D and trimming were inferred from the DNA. The sample has about 180,000 clones on record, about three quarters of them singletons. Together, the top ten hold 3.7% of the sample.

The cohort was made up of around 720 healthy bone marrow donors. All cohort members were sampled while nominally healthy, although unrecorded immune exposures were likely present. The donor tested CMV seropositive, placing the donor among the roughly 300 seropositive members of the cohort. Every donor gave a peripheral blood sample, and the peripheral blood mononuclear cells from that sample were used for TCR beta sequencing. The Qiagen DNeasy Blood Extraction Kit was used to extract genomic DNA from the blood cell samples. The chain couples TRBV28 to TRBJ1-5, with the D gene not confidently named. This clonotype was sampled from a woman aged 60-75 years in good health and CMV-seropositive. Sequenced sample: PBMCs. CDR3 protein: CASSPYLGNQPQHF. The sequence in DNA is TGTGCCAGCAGTCCCTACCTGGGCAATCAGCCCCAGCATTTT.